This T cell receptor (beta chain) came from a study of early T cells in non-severe SARS-CoV-2 infection. Study-level information: Chains were unpaired, as sequencing was done on bulk RNA from unsorted whole blood. Study-wide findings and caveats: CD4 and private specificities were missed by VDJdb matching, which favored anti-spike CD8 responses.

This clonotype has at least ten counts. Antigen specificity is unknown. Germline assignment: CDR1 GTSNPN and CDR2 SVGIG (reference sequence). The CDR3 runs 16 residues. Trimming shortened V by 1 base and J by 5 bases, and 15 bases separated the two germline ends. Individual cDNA molecules received unique molecular identifiers. A single record per CDR3 protein comes from TCRdb applying MiXCR to the 5' RACE reads. Among approximately 45,000 distinct CDR3 sequences listed, 11% were seen once. The sample was whole blood. V and J are TRBV30 and TRBJ1-6; D might be TRBD1 (5 bases). The TCR was taken from an adult who was a healthcare worker with PCR-confirmed SARS-CoV-2 infection or an uninfected control (not recorded which). The CDR3 spells CAWSEDSRADNSPLHF. The CDR3, as DNA: TGTGCCTGGAGTGAAGACAGCCGCGCGGATAATTCACCCCTCCACTTT.